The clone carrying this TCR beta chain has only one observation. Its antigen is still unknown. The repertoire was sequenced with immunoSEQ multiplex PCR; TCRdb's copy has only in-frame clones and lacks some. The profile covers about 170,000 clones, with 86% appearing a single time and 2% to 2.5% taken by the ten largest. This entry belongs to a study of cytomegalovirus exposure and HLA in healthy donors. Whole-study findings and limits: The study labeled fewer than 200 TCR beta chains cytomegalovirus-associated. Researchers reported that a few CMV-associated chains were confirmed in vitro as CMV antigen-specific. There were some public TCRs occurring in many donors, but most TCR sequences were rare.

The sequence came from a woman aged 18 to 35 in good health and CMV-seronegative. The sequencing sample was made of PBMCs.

CDR3 protein: CASSRTGRLVYNEQFF. The CDR3 nucleotides are TGCGCCAGCAGCCGGACAGGGCGACTCGTCTACAATGAGCAGTTCTTC. This chain links TRBV5-1 with TRBJ2-1; 8 bases agree with TRBD1. There are 16 residues in the CDR3. The J segment lost 3 bases and the V segment lost 4 bases, leaving 9 bases of the junction unmatched. Germline values: CDR1 SGHRS, CDR2 YFSETQ.